This T cell receptor beta chain was sequenced in a study of OX40 agonist ivuxolimab in advanced cancers. Study as a whole: The dose-escalation cohort was over 65% male, with a mean age of 60 years, ranging about 23 to 90. Findings of the study overall: On average, CD8+ T cells had more expanded clones than CD4+.

On cycle 4 day 1 and cycle 7 day 1, as well as at baseline, blood was sampled. The protocol was immunoSEQ multiplex PCR, while the TCRdb copy is restricted to in-frame clones and leaves out a portion. The table shows 78,000 or so clones, with roughly 90% occurring only once. With regard to this clone: Its target is unknown.

The V segment lost 0 bases and the J segment 6 bases; nucleotides outside the gene matches: 3. From germline, CDR1 is SGHKS and CDR2 YYEKEE (reference sequence). This CDR3 contains 14 residues. The sequence derives from an adult with an advanced solid tumor such as melanoma, head and neck, liver or kidney cancer. Sequencing used CD4+ or CD8+ T cells sorted from blood, obtained in a trial of the OX40 agonist ivuxolimab. The V gene is TRBV5-5, the J gene TRBJ1-5, with 7 bases fitting TRBD1. CDR3 loop: CASSLGQGVQPQHF. CDR3 nucleotide sequence: TGTGCCAGCAGCTTGGGACAGGGCGTTCAGCCCCAGCATTTT.